This TCR beta chain was retrieved from a study of STAT5B mutations in CD4+ large granular lymphocyte leukemia. The CDR3 loop spans 10 amino acids. Germline lookup yields CDR1 DFQATT and CDR2 SNEGSKA (reference sequence). Authors' methods: Lowest detectable productive clonotype frequency was 2.59 x 10-5. Profiling relied on immunoSEQ multiplex PCR, and the TCRdb table lists in-frame clones only, not all of them. D and trimming were read from the DNA, whereas the V and J calls and clone size are those reported in that table. This sample has approximately 32,000 clones, with approximately 69% found just once.

V and J are TRBV20-1 and TRBJ1-1; D remains unclear. The receptor's source is a human donor in good health. The specimen sequenced was CD4+ T cells from blood buffy coats. Here the CDR3 DNA reads TGCAGGGCCATGAACACTGAAGCTTTCTTT. The encoded protein is CRAMNTEAFF.